This passage covers 19 T cell receptor beta chains from one sample sequenced in a study of blood T cell repertoires in COVID-19. The protocol was immunoSEQ multiplex PCR, while the TCRdb copy is restricted to in-frame clones and leaves out a portion. Among around 98,000 clones listed, around 80% were seen once. Source material: peripheral blood. These receptors were collected from a man between 70 and 80 years old with acute or convalescent COVID-19.

V and J are TRBV4-1 and TRBJ2-3; 12 bases line up with TRBD2. The trim removed 0 bases at V and 8 bases at J, leaving 15 bases unmatched. The germline V gene encodes CDR1 MGHRA and CDR2 YSYEKL. The CDR3 extends over 19 amino acids. CDR3 loop: CASSQEFRGTSGLSGTQYF. The CDR3 nucleotides are TGCGCCAGCAGCCAAGAATTCCGTGGGACTAGCGGGCTTTCGGGTACGCAGTATTTT.

The chain carries TRBV19 and TRBJ2-3; 9 positions agree with TRBD2. Germline lookup yields CDR1 LNHDA and CDR2 SQIVND (reference sequence). This CDR3 region has 17 residues. V was pared by 2 bases and J by 0 bases, with 6 bases of the junction left unmatched. CDR3 coding DNA: TGTGCCAGTAGTATACGGGCTAGCGGGACTAGCACAGATACGCAGTATTTT. Translating it yields CASSIRASGTSTDTQYF.

The chain has TRBV28 and TRBJ2-7, with a possible D match to TRBD2 (5 bases). This CDR3 contains 15 residues. Germline values: CDR1 MDHEN, CDR2 SYDVKM. V lost 2 bases and J lost 2, with 13 bases in between. The CDR3 DNA follows: TGTGCCAGCAGTTTAGGACCCCTGGGAGCCTACGAGCAGTACTTC. Translated, it gives CASSLGPLGAYEQYF.

V gene TRBV14 combines with J gene TRBJ1-6; 7 positions match TRBD1. The CDR3 is made up of 19 amino acids. The germline CDR1 and CDR2 sequences are SGHDN and FVKESK. The J segment lost 8 bases and the V segment lost 4 bases, leaving 20 bases of the junction unmatched. CDR3 residues: CASSRAAGRRQGWDSPLHF. For the CDR3, the DNA is TGTGCCAGCAGCCGTGCTGCCGGACGCCGACAGGGATGGGATTCACCCCTCCACTTT.

The chain combines TRBV19 with TRBJ1-5, with D tentatively TRBD1 (6 bases). CDR3 length: 15 amino acids. V dropped 7 bases and J dropped 0 bases, with 13 bases sitting between them. Germline V gene sequence: CDR1 LNHDA, CDR2 SQIVND (reference sequence). CDR3 in amino acids: CASKITGYSNQPQHF. CDR3 bases: TGTGCCAGTAAGATAACAGGGTATAGCAATCAGCCCCAGCATTTT.

The V call is TRBV19, the J call TRBJ2-3; 8 bases are shared with TRBD1. The V gene's germline CDR1 is LNHDA and CDR2 SQIVND (reference sequence). CDR3 length equals 16 residues. V shed 5 bases and J 2 bases; nucleotides not matched to a gene: 9. CDR3 sequence: CASSVGRDRTTDTQYF. The CDR3 nucleotides read TGTGCCAGTAGTGTCGGCCGGGACAGGACCACAGATACGCAGTATTTT.

The chain recombines TRBV18 with TRBJ1-3; 7 nucleotides align to TRBD1. The J segment lost 4 bases and the V segment lost 6 bases, leaving 9 bases of the junction unmatched. Germline loops: CDR1 KGHSH, CDR2 LQKENI. This CDR3 region has 15 residues. The CDR3 nucleotides read TGTGCCAGCTCGCCCGGACAGGCAGGCGGAAACACCATATATTTT. This encodes CASSPGQAGGNTIYF.

The chain is built from TRBV5-1 and TRBJ1-6, with TRBD1 matching 7 bases. Germline V gene sequence: CDR1 SGHRS, CDR2 YFSETQ. There are 15 residues in the CDR3. J was trimmed by 5 bases and V by 4 bases; bases with no gene match: 6. CDR3 nucleotides: TGCGCCAGCAGCCCGAGGGACAGAAATAATTCACCCCTCCACTTT. This translates into CASSPRDRNNSPLHF.

The chain recombines TRBV29-1 with TRBJ1-1; TRBD1 matches at 7 bases. CDR3 length: 14 amino acids. Germline CDR1 is SQVTM and CDR2 is ANQGSEA. The ends lost 3 bases at V and 5 bases at J; junction bases unmatched: 9. CDR3 DNA sequence: TGCAGCGTTGATATTTTCGCACAGGGGACTGAAGCTTTCTTT. This codes for CSVDIFAQGTEAFF.

V is TRBV7-8 and J is TRBJ2-6, with a possible D match to TRBD1 (6 bases). There are 16 residues in the CDR3. With 6 bases removed from V and 0 bases from J, the gap between germline ends came to 12 bases. Germline lookup yields CDR1 SGHVS and CDR2 FQNEAQ. Written as DNA, the CDR3 is TGTGCCAGCAGTTTTGAAGGGGGCTCTGGGGCCAACGTCCTGACTTTC. Translation: CASSFEGGSGANVLTF.

The gene calls are TRBV16 and TRBJ2-7, with 7 bases fitting TRBD2. In germline, CDR1 is KGHSY, CDR2 FQNENV. Unmatched junction bases numbered 3, after V lost 4 bases and J lost 3 bases. This CDR3 has 13 residues. CDR3 in DNA: TGTGCCAGCAGCCGCGGGGGATTCTACGAGCAGTACTTC. This translates into CASSRGGFYEQYF.

Turning to this clone: An end of the junction does not agree with germline; a read error may underlie this. V gene TRBV7-7 combines with J gene TRBJ2-2; 9 bases fit TRBD2. The CDR3 runs to 14 residues. CDR1 SSHAT and CDR2 FNYEAQ come from the germline V gene (reference sequence). CDR3 bases: TGTGCTAGCAGCAAAGGACTAGCGACCGGGGAGCTGTTTTTT. Translation: CASSKGLATGELFF. Variable domain in full (rest from reference TRBV7-7 and TRBJ2-2): GAGVSQSPRYKVTKRGQDVTLRCDPISSHATLYWYQQALGQGPEFLTYFNYEAQPDKSGLPSDRFSAERPEGSISTLTIQRTEQRDSAMYRCASSKGLATGELFFGEGSRLTVL.

This clone was picked up one time. The rearrangement uses TRBV18 and TRBJ2-7; D might be TRBD2 (5 bases). V lost 6 bases and J 2 bases, leaving 17 bases between the germline ends. The CDR3 is 15 amino acids. Per germline, CDR1 KGHSH and CDR2 LQKENI. The CDR3 region is CASSPSRATPYEQYF. The CDR3 DNA reads TGTGCCAGCTCTCCTAGCCGGGCCACCCCCTACGAGCAGTACTTC.

This chain links TRBV19 with TRBJ2-1, with TRBD2 matching over 11 bases. The germline gives CDR1 LNHDA, CDR2 SQIVND (reference sequence). With V trimmed by 5 bases and J by 10 bases, 10 bases remained unmatched. This CDR3 spans 15 amino acids. The CDR3 reads CASSPPSGGIGEQFF. Here the CDR3 DNA reads TGTGCCAGTAGTCCTCCTAGCGGGGGGATAGGGGAGCAGTTCTTC.

The V call is TRBV6-1, the J call TRBJ2-1; 7 nucleotides align to TRBD1. V gave up 0 bases and J gave up 3 bases; unmatched junction bases: 8. There are 17 residues in the CDR3. Germline CDR1 reads MNHNS; CDR2 reads SASEGT. CDR3 protein: CASSEAVRTGHYNEQFF. The CDR3 DNA reads as TGTGCCAGCAGTGAAGCGGTCCGGACAGGCCACTACAATGAGCAGTTCTTC.

CDR3 sequence: CASSFGLSYNEQFF. CDR3 in DNA: TGTGCCAGCAGTTTTGGACTCTCCTACAATGAGCAGTTCTTC. The chain carries TRBV27 and TRBJ2-1, with D tentatively TRBD2 (5 bases). The CDR3 totals 14 residues. Trimming removed 3 bases from V and 0 bases from J, with 6 bases in between. The germline CDR1 and CDR2 sequences are MNHEY and SMNVEV (reference sequence).

V is TRBV7-2 and J is TRBJ2-7; 11 bases align to TRBD2. CDR3 length: 14 amino acids. The junction had 9 bases not matched to a gene; V was cut back by 5 bases and J by 9 bases. Germline CDR1 reads SGHTA; CDR2 reads FQGNSA. CDR3 in DNA: TGTGCCAGCAGCCCCGCGACTAGCGGGATAAGGCAGTACTTC. It yields the protein CASSPATSGIRQYF.

This chain joins TRBV24-1 and TRBJ2-5; possible D gene TRBD2, 6 bases. V was shortened by 4 bases and J by 5 bases, with 13 bases between the two germline ends. Germline V gene sequence: CDR1 KGHDR, CDR2 SFDVKD. CDR3 length: 14 residues. As DNA, the CDR3 is TGTGCCACCAGTGAGGCTAGCGCCTGGGAGACCCAGTACTTC. Protein: CATSEASAWETQYF.

This chain connects TRBV7-9 to TRBJ2-6; 9 bases are shared with TRBD1. Trimming removed 7 bases from V and 0 bases from J; junction bases left unmatched: 10. Looked up from germline, CDR1 is SEHNR and CDR2 is FQNEAQ (reference sequence). The CDR3 sequence is 18 residues long. Written as DNA, the CDR3 is TGTGCCAGCAACCCAAAGACAGGGGGTTTCTCTGGGGCCAACGTCCTGACTTTC. Encoded protein: CASNPKTGGFSGANVLTF.